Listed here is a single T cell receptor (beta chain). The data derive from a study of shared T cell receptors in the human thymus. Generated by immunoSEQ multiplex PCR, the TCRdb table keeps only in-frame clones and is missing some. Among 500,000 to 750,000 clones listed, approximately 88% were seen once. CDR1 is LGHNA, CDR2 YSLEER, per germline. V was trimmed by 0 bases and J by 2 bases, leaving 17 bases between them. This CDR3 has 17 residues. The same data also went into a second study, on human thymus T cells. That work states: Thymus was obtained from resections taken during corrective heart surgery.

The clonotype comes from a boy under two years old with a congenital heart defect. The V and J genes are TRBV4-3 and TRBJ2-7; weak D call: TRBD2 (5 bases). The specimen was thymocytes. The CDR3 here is CASSQDFEGPKPYEQYF. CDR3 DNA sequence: TGCGCCAGCAGCCAAGATTTCGAGGGCCCGAAGCCCTACGAGCAGTACTTC.